This T cell receptor (beta chain) was obtained from a study of T cell repertoires in cytomegalovirus infection. Overall study context: Researchers turned to recently identified HLA-C-restricted CMV epitopes as well as well-studied HLA-B-restricted ones. Public TCR beta signature analysis indicated the presence of both CMV infection and matching HLA type.

The CDR3 has 16 residues. CDR1 and CDR2 (germline): SGHTA, FQGTGA. The junction had 10 bases not matched to a gene; V was cut back by 5 bases and J by 2 bases. Remarks on this clonotype: What it binds is unknown.

Broader study findings: The cumulative frequency of public TCR beta families distinguished individuals who carried CMV together with the relevant HLA.

Each CDR3 protein is one row after TCRdb ran MiXCR on the reads. The repertoire holds about 310,000 distinct CDR3 sequences, with approximately 25% as singletons. This chain uses TRBV7-3 with TRBJ2-3; 7 bases match TRBD2. Source: cultured PBMCs, taken from culture after CMV antigen stimulation. The TCR comes from a human donor in good health (CMV status not recorded). Some clones in this sample may be carry-over from other donors' samples. The CDR3 DNA follows: TGTGCCAGCAGCCTACAACTAGCGCCTATCACAGATACGCAGTATTTT. It yields the protein CASSLQLAPITDTQYF.